The rows below give T cell receptor beta chains drawn from one sample of a study of OX40 agonist ivuxolimab in advanced cancers. Sequenced by immunoSEQ multiplex PCR; TCRdb stores in-frame clones only, minus some. The data hold approximately 19,000 clones, with 90% observed a single time. Sequenced material: CD4+ or CD8+ T cells sorted from blood, taken in a trial of the OX40 agonist ivuxolimab. All receptors derive from an adult with an advanced solid tumor such as melanoma, head and neck, liver or kidney cancer. CDR3s include the opening cysteine and the closing phenylalanine or tryptophan. A D gene is named only where the DNA matches it firmly. Expanded clones are given a class, and other clones once, few, many or no size at all.

J: TRBJ2-7
V: TRBV5-6
size: .
D: TRBD1
CDR3: CASSRGQTKRGEQYF
DNA: TGTGCCAGCAGCCGGGGACAGACCAAACGGGGCGAGCAGTACTTC

J: TRBJ2-6
V: TRBV7-2
size: .
D: .
CDR3: CASSLVGSGANVLTF
DNA: TGTGCCAGCAGCTTAGTTGGGTCCGGGGCCAACGTCCTGACTTTC

J: TRBJ2-7
V: TRBV5-4
size: .
D: .
CDR3: CASSFQGGETMDF
DNA: TGTGCCAGCAGCTTTCAGGGGGGGGAAACGATGGACTTC

J: TRBJ2-3
V: TRBV7-3
size: .
D: .
CDR3: CASSKDGDTQYF
DNA: TGTGCCAGCAGCAAGGACGGGGATACGCAGTATTTT

J: TRBJ2-1
V: TRBV5-1
size: .
D: TRBD2
CDR3: CASSSTSGGEQFF
DNA: TGCGCCAGCAGCTCGACTAGCGGGGGTGAGCAGTTCTTC

J: TRBJ1-4
V: TRBV4-3
size: .
D: TRBD1
CDR3: CASSPRSQGAGEKLFF
DNA: TGCGCCAGCAGCCCACGCTCCCAGGGGGCAGGGGAAAAACTGTTTTTT

J: TRBJ2-3
V: TRBV7-6
size: .
D: .
CDR3: CASSSTYTDTQYF
DNA: TGTGCCAGCAGCAGCACTTATACAGATACGCAGTATTTT

J: TRBJ2-1
V: TRBV7-9
size: .
D: .
CDR3: CASSLAEYYNEQFF
DNA: TGTGCCAGCAGCTTAGCGGAATACTACAATGAGCAGTTCTTC

J: TRBJ2-5
V: TRBV6-5
size: .
D: .
CDR3: CASSYGETQYF
DNA: TGTGCCAGCAGTTACGGGGAGACCCAGTACTTC

J: TRBJ2-7
V: TRBV11-3
size: .
D: TRBD1
CDR3: CASSSRDSTYEQYF
DNA: TGTGCCAGCAGCTCCCGGGACAGTACCTACGAGCAGTACTTC

J: TRBJ1-5
V: TRBV7-8
size: .
D: .
CDR3: CASSSGSLTQHF
DNA: TGTGCCAGCAGCTCGGGATCTTTGACCCAGCATTTT

J: TRBJ1-5
V: TRBV15
size: .
D: .
CDR3: CATSRDLGVSNQPQHF
DNA: TGTGCCACCAGCAGAGATCTCGGTGTTAGCAATCAGCCCCAGCATTTT

J: TRBJ2-7
V: TRBV27
size: .
D: TRBD2
CDR3: CASSGSGGNEQYF
DNA: TGTGCCAGCAGTGGGTCGGGAGGGAACGAGCAGTACTTC

J: TRBJ2-7
V: TRBV11-3
size: once
D: TRBD1
CDR3: CASSLRQGVLYEQYF
DNA: TGTGCCAGCAGCTTACGACAGGGGGTTTTATACGAGCAGTACTTC

J: TRBJ2-1
V: TRBV4-2
size: once
D: TRBD2
CDR3: CASSQEGGTTVLNEQFF
DNA: TGTGCCAGCAGCCAAGAAGGCGGGACTACCGTCCTTAATGAGCAGTTCTTC

J: TRBJ2-7
V: TRBV27
size: .
D: .
CDR3: CASSLLSSYEQYF
DNA: TGTGCCAGCAGTTTGTTGAGCTCCTACGAGCAGTACTTC

J: TRBJ1-1
V: TRBV27
size: .
D: .
CDR3: CASSPRGTEAFF
DNA: TGTGCCAGCAGTCCCAGGGGCACTGAAGCTTTCTTT

J: TRBJ2-7
V: TRBV9
size: .
D: .
CDR3: CASSVDVGGGPYEQYF
DNA: TGTGCCAGCAGCGTAGATGTAGGGGGAGGGCCCTACGAGCAGTACTTC

J: TRBJ2-1
V: TRBV4-1
size: .
D: TRBD2
CDR3: CASSLGTSDYNEQFF
DNA: TGCGCCAGCAGCCTGGGGACTAGCGACTACAATGAGCAGTTCTTC

J: TRBJ2-7
V: TRBV27
size: .
D: .
CDR3: CASSTETVREQYF
DNA: TGTGCCAGCAGTACTGAGACAGTTCGCGAGCAGTACTTC

J: TRBJ2-6
V: TRBV6-1
size: few
D: .
CDR3: CASSEEPSGANVLTF
DNA: TGTGCCAGCAGTGAAGAACCCTCTGGGGCCAACGTCCTGACTTTC

J: TRBJ2-3
V: TRBV28
size: .
D: .
CDR3: CATIRGGLLTDTQYF
DNA: TGTGCCACAATTCGGGGAGGACTTCTCACAGATACGCAGTATTTT

J: TRBJ2-2
V: TRBV5-1
size: .
D: TRBD2
CDR3: CASSSRAGENTGELFF
DNA: TGCGCCAGCAGCTCCCGAGCGGGAGAGAACACCGGGGAGCTGTTTTTT

J: TRBJ2-3
V: TRBV7-2
size: .
D: .
CDR3: CASRQGGTEYSTDTQYF
DNA: TGTGCCAGCAGACAAGGGGGGACAGAATATAGCACAGATACGCAGTATTTT

J: TRBJ1-2
V: TRBV28
size: .
D: TRBD1
CDR3: CASSLPGQQGGYTF
DNA: TGTGCCAGCAGTTTACCGGGACAGCAGGGCGGCTACACCTTC

J: TRBJ2-7
V: TRBV7-2
size: .
D: .
CDR3: CASSLDPGEQYF
DNA: TGTGCCAGCAGCTTAGACCCGGGCGAGCAGTACTTC

J: TRBJ1-5
V: TRBV5-6
size: .
D: .
CDR3: CASSSDGLSDQPQHF
DNA: TGTGCCAGCAGCTCCGACGGCCTGTCAGATCAGCCCCAGCATTTT